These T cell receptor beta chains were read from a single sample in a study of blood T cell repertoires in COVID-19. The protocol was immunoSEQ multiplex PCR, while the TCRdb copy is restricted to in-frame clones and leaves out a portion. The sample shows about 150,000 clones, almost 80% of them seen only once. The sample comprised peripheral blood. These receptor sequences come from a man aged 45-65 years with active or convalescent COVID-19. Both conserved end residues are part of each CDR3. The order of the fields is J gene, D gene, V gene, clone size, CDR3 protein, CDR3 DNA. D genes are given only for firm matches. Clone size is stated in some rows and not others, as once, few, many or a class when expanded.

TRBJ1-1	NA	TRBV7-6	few	CASSLGPGTNTEAFF	TGTGCCAGCAGCTTAGGTCCAGGAACTAACACTGAAGCTTTCTTT
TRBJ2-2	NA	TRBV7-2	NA	CASSLVANTGELFF	TGTGCCAGCAGCTTAGTGGCAAACACCGGGGAGCTGTTTTTT
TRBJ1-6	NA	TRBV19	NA	CASSPHLRQDDSPLHF	TGTGCCAGTAGTCCCCATCTCCGGCAGGATGATTCACCCCTCCACTTT
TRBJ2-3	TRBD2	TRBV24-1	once	CATSDFTSGRTDTQYF	TGTGCCACCAGTGATTTCACTAGCGGGAGAACAGATACGCAGTATTTT
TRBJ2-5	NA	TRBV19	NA	CASRRQIQETQYF	TGTGCCAGTAGAAGACAGATACAAGAGACCCAGTACTTC
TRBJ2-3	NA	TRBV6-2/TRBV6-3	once	CASIPRSGSTDTQYF	TGTGCCAGCATCCCCAGAAGCGGTTCCACAGATACGCAGTATTTT
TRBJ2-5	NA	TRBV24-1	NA	CAPTGQETQYF	TGTGCCCCCACCGGCCAAGAGACCCAGTACTTC
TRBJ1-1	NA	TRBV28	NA	CASNVRGEAFF	TGTGCCAGCAATGTCCGGGGAGAAGCTTTCTTT
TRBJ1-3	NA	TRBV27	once	CASSQDSFGNTIYF	TGTGCCAGCAGTCAAGACAGTTTTGGAAACACCATATATTTT
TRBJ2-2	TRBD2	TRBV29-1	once	CSVRLAGTANTGELFF	TGCAGCGTTCGACTAGCGGGGACGGCGAACACCGGGGAGCTGTTTTTT
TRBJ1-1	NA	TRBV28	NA	CASSPLGRNTEAFF	TGTGCCAGCAGTCCACTGGGGCGGAACACTGAAGCTTTCTTT
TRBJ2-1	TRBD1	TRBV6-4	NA	CASSPSRTGIINEQFF	TGTGCCAGCAGCCCAAGCAGGACAGGGATAATCAATGAGCAGTTCTTC
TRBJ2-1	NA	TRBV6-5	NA	CASSPDYNEQFF	TGTGCCAGCAGTCCAGATTACAATGAGCAGTTCTTC
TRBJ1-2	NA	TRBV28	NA	CASSSPAGEGGYTF	TGTGCCAGCAGTTCCCCGGCAGGGGAGGGTGGCTACACCTTC
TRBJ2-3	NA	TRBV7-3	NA	CASSLSGLFTDTQYF	TGTGCCAGCAGCTTATCCGGACTGTTCACAGATACGCAGTATTTT
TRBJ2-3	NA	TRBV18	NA	CASSYGLSTDTQYF	TGTGCCAGCTCCTACGGACTGAGCACAGATACGCAGTATTTT
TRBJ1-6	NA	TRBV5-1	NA	CASSSESSYNSPLHF	TGCGCCAGCAGTTCGGAGAGCTCCTATAATTCACCCCTCCACTTT
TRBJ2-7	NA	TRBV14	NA	CASSLAGSGSYEQYF	TGTGCCAGCAGCCTGGCAGGGTCGGGCTCCTACGAGCAGTACTTC
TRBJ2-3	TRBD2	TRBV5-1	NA	CASTQRDRTSGSESTDTQYF	TGCGCCAGCACCCAGAGGGACAGGACTAGCGGGAGTGAGAGCACAGATACGCAGTATTTT
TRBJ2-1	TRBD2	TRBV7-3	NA	CASSLKGSGRNSYNEQFF	TGTGCCAGCAGCTTAAAAGGTAGCGGGAGGAACTCCTACAATGAGCAGTTCTTC
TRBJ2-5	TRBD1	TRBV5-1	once	CASSLVRGETQYF	TGCGCCAGCAGCTTGGTCAGGGGGGAGACCCAGTACTTC
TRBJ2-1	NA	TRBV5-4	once	CASSLVQRPRGEQFF	TGTGCCAGCAGCTTGGTACAGCGCCCCAGGGGTGAGCAGTTCTTC
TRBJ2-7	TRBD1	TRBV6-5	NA	CASSYSRGTVSYEQYF	TGTGCCAGCAGTTACAGTCGTGGGACAGTGTCCTACGAGCAGTACTTC
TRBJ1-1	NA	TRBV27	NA	CASSLSPGANTEAFF	TGTGCCAGCAGTTTATCACCAGGGGCGAACACTGAAGCTTTCTTT
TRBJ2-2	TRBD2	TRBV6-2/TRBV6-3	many	CASSWTSPGELFF	TGTGCCAGCAGTTGGACTAGCCCCGGGGAGCTGTTTTTT
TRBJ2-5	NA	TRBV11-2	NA	CASSSDPTGETQYF	TGTGCCAGCAGCTCCGACCCCACGGGAGAGACCCAGTACTTC
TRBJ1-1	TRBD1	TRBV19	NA	CATKRGQRAFF	TGTGCCACCAAAAGGGGACAGCGCGCTTTCTTT
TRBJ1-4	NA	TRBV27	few	CARAGEFIIEANEKLFF	TGTGCCAGGGCGGGGGAATTTATAATCGAAGCTAATGAAAAACTGTTTTTT
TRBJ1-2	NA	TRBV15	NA	CATRRGGNYGYTF	TGTGCCACCAGACGGGGGGGGAACTATGGCTACACCTTC
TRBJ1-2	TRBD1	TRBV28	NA	CASSSQTGTGVLDGYTF	TGTGCCAGCAGTTCCCAAACCGGGACAGGGGTTTTGGATGGCTACACCTTC
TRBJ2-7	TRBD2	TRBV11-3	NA	CASSLTSGALEQYF	TGTGCCAGCAGCTTGACTAGCGGGGCCCTCGAGCAGTACTTC
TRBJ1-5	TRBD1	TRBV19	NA	CASSIEGQNQPQHF	TGTGCCAGTAGTATAGAGGGACAGAATCAGCCCCAGCATTTT
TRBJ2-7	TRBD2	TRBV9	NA	CASLRGLAGYEQYF	TGTGCCAGCCTTAGGGGACTAGCTGGATACGAGCAGTACTTC
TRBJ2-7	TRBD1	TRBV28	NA	CASSPLLDRAYEQYF	TGTGCCAGCAGTCCCCTCTTGGACAGGGCCTACGAGCAGTACTTC
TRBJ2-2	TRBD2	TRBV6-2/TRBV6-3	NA	CASSRWASGPNTGELFF	TGTGCCAGCAGCCGCTGGGCTAGCGGGCCCAACACCGGGGAGCTGTTTTTT
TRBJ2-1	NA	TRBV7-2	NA	CASSLESRGQFF	TGTGCCAGCAGCTTAGAAAGCAGGGGTCAGTTCTTC
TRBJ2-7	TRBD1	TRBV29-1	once	CSGGQGVYEQYF	TGCAGCGGCGGACAGGGAGTCTACGAGCAGTACTTC
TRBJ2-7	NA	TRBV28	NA	CASSSPTGNYYEQYF	TGTGCCAGCTCCTCCCCTACCGGGAATTACTACGAGCAGTACTTC
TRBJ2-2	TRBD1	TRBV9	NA	CASSDPGGQGFTGELFF	TGTGCCAGCAGCGACCCGGGAGGACAGGGGTTTACCGGGGAGCTGTTTTTT
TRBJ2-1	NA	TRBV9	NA	CASSVVAGLNNEQFF	TGTGCCAGCAGCGTAGTGGCGGGACTTAATAATGAGCAGTTCTTC
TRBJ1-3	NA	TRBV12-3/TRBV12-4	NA	CASSPSGNTIYF	TGTGCCAGCAGTCCGTCGGGAAACACCATATATTTT
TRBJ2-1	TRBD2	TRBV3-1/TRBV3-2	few	CASSQDLAGGSNEQFF	TGTGCCAGCAGCCAAGATTTGGCGGGAGGTAGCAATGAGCAGTTCTTC
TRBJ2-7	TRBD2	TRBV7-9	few	CASSGTGGGSTYEQYF	TGTGCCAGCAGCGGAACGGGTGGCGGGAGCACCTACGAGCAGTACTTC
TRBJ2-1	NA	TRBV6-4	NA	CAIWRATETYNEQFF	TGTGCCATCTGGAGGGCAACAGAGACTTACAATGAGCAGTTCTTC
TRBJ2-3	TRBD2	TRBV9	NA	CASSVDLLAGGTDTQYF	TGTGCCAGCAGCGTAGACCTACTAGCGGGAGGCACAGATACGCAGTATTTT
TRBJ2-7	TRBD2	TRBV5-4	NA	CASSSKTSGTPYEQYF	TGTGCCAGCAGCTCCAAGACTAGCGGGACACCCTACGAGCAGTACTTC
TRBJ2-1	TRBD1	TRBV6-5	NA	CASSMGQGFDNEQFF	TGTGCCAGCAGTATGGGACAGGGGTTTGACAATGAGCAGTTCTTC
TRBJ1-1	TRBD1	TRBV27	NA	CASSLTTGINTEAFF	TGTGCCAGCAGTTTAACGACAGGGATTAACACTGAAGCTTTCTTT
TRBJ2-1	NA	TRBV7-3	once	CASSPSLASPVNEQFF	TGTGCCAGCAGCCCAAGCCTAGCGTCCCCAGTGAATGAGCAGTTCTTC
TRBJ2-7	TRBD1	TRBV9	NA	CASSVGTGWAYEQYF	TGTGCCAGCAGCGTAGGGACAGGGTGGGCCTACGAGCAGTACTTC
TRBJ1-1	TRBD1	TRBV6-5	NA	CASHRGLNTEAFF	TGTGCCAGCCACAGGGGGCTGAACACTGAAGCTTTCTTT
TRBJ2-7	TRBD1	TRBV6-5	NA	CASSIGTGIGEQYF	TGTGCCAGCAGTATTGGGACAGGGATAGGGGAGCAGTACTTC
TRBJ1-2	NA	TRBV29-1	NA	CSVELGLGYTF	TGCAGCGTTGAGCTGGGACTTGGCTACACCTTC
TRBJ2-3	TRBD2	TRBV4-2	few	CASSQDSRLAGNTDTQYF	TGTGCCAGCAGCCAAGATTCGCGGCTAGCGGGAAACACAGATACGCAGTATTTT
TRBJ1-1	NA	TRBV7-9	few	CASSPRGWGNTEAFF	TGTGCCAGCAGCCCCCGGGGGTGGGGGAACACTGAAGCTTTCTTT